Sequencing of this T cell receptor beta chain was carried out in a study of cytotoxic CD8 clonotypes in ibrutinib-treated CLL. Study-level information: It was after a median about 12 months of treatment, range 6 to 36, that response samples were taken.

Repertoires were generated with immunoSEQ multiplex PCR, while TCRdb's copy carries only in-frame clones and drops some. The sample yields about 68,000 clones, about two thirds seen once. Germline V CDR1 and CDR2: SQVTM, ANQGSEA. Unmatched junction bases numbered 4, after V lost 7 bases and J lost 9 bases. The CDR3 extends over 10 amino acids. On this clone: The antigen is not known.

The study's findings and limits: Whereas clonality rose at ibrutinib response, it declined toward baseline at progression.

This chain links TRBV29-1 with TRBJ1-2; TRBD1 matches 8 bases. The clonotype was recovered from a human donor with chronic lymphocytic leukemia. The specimen comprised PBMCs, sampled after 12 months of ibrutinib treatment. This chain's CDR3 is CSAGQGSYTF. In DNA form, the CDR3 reads TGCAGCGCCGGACAGGGAAGCTACACCTTC. The whole variable domain, remainder taken from reference TRBV29-1 and TRBJ1-2, is SAVISQKPSRDICQRGTSLTIQCQVDSQVTMMFWYRQQPGQSLTLIATANQGSEATYESGFVIDKFPISRPNLTFSTLTVSNMSPEDSSIYLCSAGQGSYTFGSGTRLTVV.